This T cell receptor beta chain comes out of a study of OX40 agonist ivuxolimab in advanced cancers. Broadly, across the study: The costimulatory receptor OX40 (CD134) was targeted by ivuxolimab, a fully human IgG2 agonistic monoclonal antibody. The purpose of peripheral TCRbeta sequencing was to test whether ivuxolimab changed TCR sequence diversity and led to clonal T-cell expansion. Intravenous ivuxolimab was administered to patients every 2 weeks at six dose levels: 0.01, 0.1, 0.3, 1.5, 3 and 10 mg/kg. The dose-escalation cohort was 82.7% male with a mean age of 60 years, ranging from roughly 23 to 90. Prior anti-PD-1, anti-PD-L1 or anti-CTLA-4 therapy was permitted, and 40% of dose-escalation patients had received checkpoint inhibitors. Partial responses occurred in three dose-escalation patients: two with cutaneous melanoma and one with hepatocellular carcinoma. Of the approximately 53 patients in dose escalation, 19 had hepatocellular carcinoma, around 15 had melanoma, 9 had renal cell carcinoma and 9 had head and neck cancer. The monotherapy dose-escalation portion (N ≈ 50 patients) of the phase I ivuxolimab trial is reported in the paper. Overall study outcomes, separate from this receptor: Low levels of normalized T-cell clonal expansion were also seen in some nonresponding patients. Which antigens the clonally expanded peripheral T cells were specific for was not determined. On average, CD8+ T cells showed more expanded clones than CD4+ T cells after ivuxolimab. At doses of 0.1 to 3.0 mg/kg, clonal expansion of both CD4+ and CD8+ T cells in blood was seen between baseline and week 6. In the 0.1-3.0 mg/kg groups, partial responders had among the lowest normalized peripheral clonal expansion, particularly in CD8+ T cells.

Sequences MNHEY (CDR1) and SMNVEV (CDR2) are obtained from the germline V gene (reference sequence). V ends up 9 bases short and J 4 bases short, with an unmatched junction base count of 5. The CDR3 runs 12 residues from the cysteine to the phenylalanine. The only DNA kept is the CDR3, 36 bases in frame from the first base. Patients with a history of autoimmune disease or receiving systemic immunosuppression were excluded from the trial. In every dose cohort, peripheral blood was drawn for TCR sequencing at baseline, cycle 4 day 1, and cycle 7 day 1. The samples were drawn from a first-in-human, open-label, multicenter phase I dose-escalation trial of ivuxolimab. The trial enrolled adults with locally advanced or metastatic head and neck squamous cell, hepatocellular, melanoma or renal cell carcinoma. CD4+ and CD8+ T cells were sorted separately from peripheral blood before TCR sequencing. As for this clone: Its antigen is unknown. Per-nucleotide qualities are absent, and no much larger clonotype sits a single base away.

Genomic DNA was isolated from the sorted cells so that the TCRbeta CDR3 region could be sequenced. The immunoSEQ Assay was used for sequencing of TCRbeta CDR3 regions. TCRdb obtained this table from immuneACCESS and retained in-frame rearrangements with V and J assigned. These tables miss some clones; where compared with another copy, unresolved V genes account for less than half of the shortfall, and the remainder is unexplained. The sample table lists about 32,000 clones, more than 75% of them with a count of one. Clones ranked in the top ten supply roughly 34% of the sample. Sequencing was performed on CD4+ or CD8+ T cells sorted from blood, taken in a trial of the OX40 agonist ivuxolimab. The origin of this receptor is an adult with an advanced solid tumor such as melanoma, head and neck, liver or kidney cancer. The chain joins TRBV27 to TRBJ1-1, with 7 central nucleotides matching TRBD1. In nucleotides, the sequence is TGTGCCAGTCAGGGGGGGGGCACTGAAGCTTTCTTT. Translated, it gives CASQGGGTEAFF.